Listed below are T cell receptor beta chains from one sample, sequenced in a study of cytomegalovirus exposure and HLA in healthy donors. Sequencing used immunoSEQ multiplex PCR; TCRdb keeps in-frame clones, though not all of them. The sample holds about 98,000 clones, roughly 77% seen once. The material sequenced was PBMCs. These receptors came from a man aged 40-55 years in good health and CMV-seronegative. The CDR3 runs from the conserved cysteine through the conserved F or W. D genes are given only for firm matches. Size tells how often a clone was seen (once, few, many) or the class of an expanded clone, and some rows leave it out.

TRBV5-4	TRBD2	TRBJ2-1	-	TGTGCCAGCAGCTTGGGGACTAGCGGATACAATGAGCAGTTCTTC	CASSLGTSGYNEQFF
TRBV7-2	TRBD2	TRBJ2-2	-	TGTGCCAGCAGCAGCGGGGCTAGCCTCGGCGGGGAGCTGTTTTTT	CASSSGASLGGELFF
TRBV29-1	-	TRBJ1-1	-	TGCAGCGTTGTCGACAGGAACACTGAAGCTTTCTTT	CSVVDRNTEAFF
TRBV6-6	-	TRBJ2-7	-	TGTGCCAGCAGCAACCCCCGGTTCGAGCAGTACTTC	CASSNPRFEQYF
TRBV2	-	TRBJ1-1	-	TGTGCCAGCAGTGAACGGGGATGGTTGACTGAAGCTTTCTTT	CASSERGWLTEAFF
TRBV7-6	-	TRBJ2-7	once	TGTGCCAGCAGCTTAGAGGGGTTCTACGAGCAGTACTTC	CASSLEGFYEQYF
TRBV6-6	TRBD1	TRBJ2-5	-	TGTGCCAGCAGTGCAGGGGGTGAGACCCAGTACTTC	CASSAGGETQYF
TRBV6-6	TRBD1	TRBJ1-2	-	TGTGCCAGCAGTTACTTTCCGGGACAGGGGGGTGGCTACACCTTC	CASSYFPGQGGGYTF
TRBV13	TRBD2	TRBJ2-3	few	TGTGCCAGCACCAGGACTAGCACCACAGATACGCAGTATTTT	CASTRTSTTDTQYF
TRBV5-1	TRBD1	TRBJ2-3	once	TGCGCCAGCAGTACGGGACAGGGTGGACCAGATACGCAGTATTTT	CASSTGQGGPDTQYF
TRBV6-4	-	TRBJ2-1	few	TGTGCCAGCAGTGACTCGGGCCGCCTCGAGCAGTTCTTC	CASSDSGRLEQFF
TRBV7-9	-	TRBJ2-5	-	TGTGCCAGCAGCTTATTAGTGACACAGTACCAAGAGACCCAGTACTTC	CASSLLVTQYQETQYF
TRBV12-1	-	TRBJ2-1	-	TGTGCCAGCAGCTCAGCCGGGACAGGTGAGTACAATGAGCAGTTCTTC	CASSSAGTGEYNEQFF
TRBV30	TRBD1	TRBJ2-3	-	TGTGCCTGGGGGACAGGGGTCCGCCTAACAGATACGCAGTATTTT	CAWGTGVRLTDTQYF
TRBV11-3	-	TRBJ2-7	once	TGTGCCAGCAGCCGAGGCGAAGACTACGAGCAGTACTTC	CASSRGEDYEQYF
TRBV5-6	-	TRBJ1-1	few	TGTGCCAGCAGTTCGGGCCTAGGGGCCACTGAAGCTTTCTTT	CASSSGLGATEAFF
TRBV7-7	TRBD1	TRBJ2-3	-	TGTGCCAGCAGCCCCGGGACAGGCACAGATACGCAGTATTTT	CASSPGTGTDTQYF
TRBV4-1	-	TRBJ2-2	-	TGCGCCAGCAGCCATGCCAGGGGTATCAAGAACACCGGGGAGCTGTTTTTT	CASSHARGIKNTGELFF
TRBV9	TRBD1	TRBJ1-2	-	TGTGCCAGCAGCGCTGGGGACAGAGCCTACTATGGCTACACCTTC	CASSAGDRAYYGYTF
TRBV7-8	TRBD1	TRBJ1-4	few	TGTGCCAGCAGCTTACCAGGACAGGGGAATGAAAAACTGTTTTTT	CASSLPGQGNEKLFF
TRBV7-6	TRBD1	TRBJ1-6	-	TGTGCCAGCACCGAAGGACAGGGTCAGAATTCACCCCTCCACTTT	CASTEGQGQNSPLHF
TRBV5-8	TRBD1	TRBJ1-1	-	TGTGCCAGCAGCCACCTGACAGGGCAGAGGAACACTGAAGCTTTCTTT	CASSHLTGQRNTEAFF
TRBV28	TRBD1	TRBJ2-7	-	TGTGCCAGCAGTCACCACGAGACAGGGTCCTACGAGCAGTACTTC	CASSHHETGSYEQYF